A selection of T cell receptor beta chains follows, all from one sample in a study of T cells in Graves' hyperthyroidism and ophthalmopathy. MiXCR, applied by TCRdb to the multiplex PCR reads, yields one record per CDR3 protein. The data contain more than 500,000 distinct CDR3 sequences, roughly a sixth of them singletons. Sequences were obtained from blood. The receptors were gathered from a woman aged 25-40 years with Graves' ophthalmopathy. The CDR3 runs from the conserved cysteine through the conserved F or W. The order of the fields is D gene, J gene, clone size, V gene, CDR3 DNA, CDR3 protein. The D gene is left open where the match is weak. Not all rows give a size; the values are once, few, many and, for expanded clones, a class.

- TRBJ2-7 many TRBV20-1 TGCAGTGCTAGGCCCGCCGTTTTCTACGAGCAGTACTTC CSARPAVFYEQYF
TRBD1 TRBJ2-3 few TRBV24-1 TGTGCCACCAGTGAGGGTGGACAGGGGGTGACAGATACGCAGTATTTT CATSEGGQGVTDTQYF
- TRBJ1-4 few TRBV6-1 TGTGCCAGCAGTTCCCCGACCGGAGGAGGCGAAAAACTGTTTTTT CASSSPTGGGEKLFF
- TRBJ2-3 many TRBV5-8 TGTGCCAGCAGCAGTACCAGGGGAAAGGCAGATACGCAGTATTTT CASSSTRGKADTQYF
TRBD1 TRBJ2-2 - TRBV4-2 TGTGCCAGCAGCCAAGATCAGGGGGTTTCCGGGGAGCTGTTTTTT CASSQDQGVSGELFF
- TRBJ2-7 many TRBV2 TGTGCCAGCAGAGGGACCTCGTCCGAGCAGTACTTC CASRGTSSEQYF
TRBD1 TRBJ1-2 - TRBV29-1 TGCAGCGCTAGTTGGCCGCAGGGGGCGAGTGGCTACACCTTC CSASWPQGASGYTF
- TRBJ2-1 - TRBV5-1 TGCGCCAGCCCCTTGGCGGGACTTCCCTTGGAGCAGTTCTTC CASPLAGLPLEQFF
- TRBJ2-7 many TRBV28 TGTGCCAGCAGCACAAAATGGAGGTACGAGCAGTACTTC CASSTKWRYEQYF
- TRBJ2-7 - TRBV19 TGTGCCAGTAGTACCTCGGACTCAAGGGGGGTCGGCGAGCAGTACTTC CASSTSDSRGVGEQYF
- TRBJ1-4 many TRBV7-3 TGTGCCAGCAGCCCGGCCTCGACTAATGAAAAACTGTTTTTT CASSPASTNEKLFF
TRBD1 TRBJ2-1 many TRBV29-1 TGCAGCGTTGTTCGACAGGGTCTCAATGAGCAGTTCTTC CSVVRQGLNEQFF
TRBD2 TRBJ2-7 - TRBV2 TGTGCCAGCAGGACCCTAGCGGGAGGCCTGTACGAGCAGTACTTC CASRTLAGGLYEQYF
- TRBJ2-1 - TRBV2 TGTGCCAGCAGTGGCGACAGATACAATGAGCAGTTCTTC CASSGDRYNEQFF
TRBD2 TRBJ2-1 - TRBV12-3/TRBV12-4 TGTGCCACTAGGGCTAGCGGTAGGGATGAGCAGTTCTTC CATRASGRDEQFF
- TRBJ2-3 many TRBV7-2 TGTGCCAGCAGCGCTGGGACTTCTATCACAGATACGCAGTATTTT CASSAGTSITDTQYF
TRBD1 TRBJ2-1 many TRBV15 TGTGCCACCAGCAGGGACAGGTCCACGTCCTACAATGAGCAGTTCTTC CATSRDRSTSYNEQFF
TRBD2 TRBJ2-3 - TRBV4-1 TGCGCCAGCAGCCAAGATAGTCTAGCGGGTACTACAGATACGCAGTATTTT CASSQDSLAGTTDTQYF
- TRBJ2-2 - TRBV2 TGTGCCAGCAGTCTAACGAGGGGGCATACCGGGGGGCTGTTTTTT CASSLTRGHTGGLFF
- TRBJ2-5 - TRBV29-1 TGCAGCGTTGAGGGTTTGGAGCAGACCCAGTACTTC CSVEGLEQTQYF
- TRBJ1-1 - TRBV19 TGTGCCAGTAATTTTGGCCACGCAAGGGTCACTGAAGCTTTCTTT CASNFGHARVTEAFF
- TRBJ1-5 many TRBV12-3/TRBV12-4 TGTGCCAGCAGTTTTAGCGGGGGCAATCAGCCCCAGCATTTT CASSFSGGNQPQHF
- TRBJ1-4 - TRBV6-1 TGTGCCAGCAGGAAATCCAGTCAGATTAATGAAAAACTGTTTTTT CASRKSSQINEKLFF
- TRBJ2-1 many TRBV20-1 TGCAGTGCCCCTGACCTTCGGGACTACAATGAGCAGTTCTTC CSAPDLRDYNEQFF
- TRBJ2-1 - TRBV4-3 TGCGCCAGCAGCCAAGATTTCTTACGTAGTCCCGAGCAGTTCTTC CASSQDFLRSPEQFF
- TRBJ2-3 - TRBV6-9 TGTGCCAGCGGTTCCATCCAAGACACAGATACGCAGTATTTT CASGSIQDTDTQYF
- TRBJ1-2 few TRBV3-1 TGTGCCAGCAGCCACCTCTATGGCTACACCTTC CASSHLYGYTF
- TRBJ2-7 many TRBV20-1 TGCAGGGGCGGAATAGGAAGCGAGCAGTACTTC CRGGIGSEQYF
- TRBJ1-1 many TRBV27 TGTGCCAGCAGTTTATCGGGCATTGAGAATTCGAACACTGAAGCTTTCTTT CASSLSGIENSNTEAFF
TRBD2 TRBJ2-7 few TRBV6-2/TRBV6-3 TGTGCCAGCAGTTACTCTCTGGTCGGACTAGTTCTCGTCGAGCAGTACTTC CASSYSLVGLVLVEQYF
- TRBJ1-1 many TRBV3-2 TGTGCCAGCAGCCAAGCAGACCAGAACACTGAAGCTTTCTTT CASSQADQNTEAFF
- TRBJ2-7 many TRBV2 TGTGCCAGCAGTGAAGGGCCAAGCCACGAGCAGTACTTC CASSEGPSHEQYF
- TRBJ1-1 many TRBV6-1 TGTGCCAGCAGGGACAGTGAAGCTTTCTTT CASRDSEAFF
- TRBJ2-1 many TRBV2 TGTGCCATACCAGCTGGGGGTATTAATGAGCAGTTCTTC CAIPAGGINEQFF
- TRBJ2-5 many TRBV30 TGTGCCTGGAGTCCCCTCAACGGGGGAGTGGAGACCCAGTACTTC CAWSPLNGGVETQYF
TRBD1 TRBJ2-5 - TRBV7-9 TGTGCCAGCAGCGGGACAGGGTACCAAGAGACCCAGTACTTC CASSGTGYQETQYF
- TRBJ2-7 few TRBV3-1 TGTGCCAGCAGCCAAGCCGGGACAAACTACGAGCAGTACTTC CASSQAGTNYEQYF
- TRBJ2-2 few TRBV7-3 TGTGCCAGCAGCCCAAACTCCGGGGAGCTGTTTTTT CASSPNSGELFF
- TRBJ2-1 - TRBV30 TGTGCCTGGAGTAAAGGGAGCTCCTACAATGAGCAGTTCTTC CAWSKGSSYNEQFF
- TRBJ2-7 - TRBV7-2 TGTGCCAGCAGCCCGGGACGATCCGAGCAGTACTTC CASSPGRSEQYF
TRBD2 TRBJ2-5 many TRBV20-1 TGCAGTGCTAGAGACTGGCTGGCTAGCGGGTACCAAGAGACCCAGTACTTC CSARDWLASGYQETQYF
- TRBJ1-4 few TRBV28 TGTGCCAGCAGTTTGGGCAAATTAAAACTGTTTTTT CASSLGKLKLFF
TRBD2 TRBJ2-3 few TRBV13 TGTGCCAGCAGCCCCGGGGTAGCGGGAACAGATACGCAGTATTTT CASSPGVAGTDTQYF
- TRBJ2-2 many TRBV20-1 TGCAGTGCTAGCGGGAGTACCGGGGAGCTGTTTTTT CSASGSTGELFF
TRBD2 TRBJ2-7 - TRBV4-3 TGCGCCAGCAGCCCAGGGACTAGCGAGAAGCAGTACTTC CASSPGTSEKQYF
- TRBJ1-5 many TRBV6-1 TGTGCCAGCAGTGAAGCCGGCAGGGGCAATCAGCCCCAGCATTTT CASSEAGRGNQPQHF
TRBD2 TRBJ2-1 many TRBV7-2 TGTGCCAGCAGCTTACTAGCGGGAGCGGATGAGCAGTTCTTC CASSLLAGADEQFF
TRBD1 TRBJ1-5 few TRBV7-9 TGTGCCAGCAGCTTCGCGGGACAGGGACAGCCCCAGCATTTT CASSFAGQGQPQHF
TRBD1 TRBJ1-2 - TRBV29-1 TGCAGCGCTCGAACGACAGGGGAGGGAGGTGGCTACACCTTC CSARTTGEGGGYTF
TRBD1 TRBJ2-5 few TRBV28 TGTGCCAGCAGTTCGGGACAGGGTATGCGAGAGACCCAGTACTTC CASSSGQGMRETQYF
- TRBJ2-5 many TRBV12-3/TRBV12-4 TGTGCCAGCAGTTTTACCTATACAGGACTGTACTTC CASSFTYTGLYF
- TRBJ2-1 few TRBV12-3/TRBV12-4 TGTGCCAGCAGTTTATTGGTTTACAATGAGCAGTTCTTC CASSLLVYNEQFF
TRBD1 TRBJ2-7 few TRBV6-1 TGTGCCAGCAGTCGACAGGGTACCTTGGGCGAGCAGTACTTC CASSRQGTLGEQYF
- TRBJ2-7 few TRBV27 TGTGCCAGCCGGCCCCGGGGGAGCTCCTACGAGCAGTACTTC CASRPRGSSYEQYF
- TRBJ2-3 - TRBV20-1 TGCAGTGCTAGAGATCGGACCAGAAGCACAGATACGCAGTATTTT CSARDRTRSTDTQYF
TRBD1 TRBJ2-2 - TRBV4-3 TGCGCCAGCAGCCAGCTCGACAGGGGGCTGGATGCCGGGGAGCTGTTTTTT CASSQLDRGLDAGELFF
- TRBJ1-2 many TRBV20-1 TGCAGTGCTAGATCAGGCAGGGAATATGGCTACACCTTC CSARSGREYGYTF
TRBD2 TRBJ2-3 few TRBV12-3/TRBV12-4 TGTGCCAGCAGTTTAGCTAGCGGGAGGGTAGGGAGAACGCAGTATTTT CASSLASGRVGRTQYF
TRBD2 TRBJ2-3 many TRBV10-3 TGTGCCATCATGTGGGCAGCGGGAGATTCATTGAGAACAGATACGCAGTATTTT CAIMWAAGDSLRTDTQYF
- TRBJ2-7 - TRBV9 TGTGCCAGCAGCGCTGGGACTGTCTACGAGCAGTACTTC CASSAGTVYEQYF